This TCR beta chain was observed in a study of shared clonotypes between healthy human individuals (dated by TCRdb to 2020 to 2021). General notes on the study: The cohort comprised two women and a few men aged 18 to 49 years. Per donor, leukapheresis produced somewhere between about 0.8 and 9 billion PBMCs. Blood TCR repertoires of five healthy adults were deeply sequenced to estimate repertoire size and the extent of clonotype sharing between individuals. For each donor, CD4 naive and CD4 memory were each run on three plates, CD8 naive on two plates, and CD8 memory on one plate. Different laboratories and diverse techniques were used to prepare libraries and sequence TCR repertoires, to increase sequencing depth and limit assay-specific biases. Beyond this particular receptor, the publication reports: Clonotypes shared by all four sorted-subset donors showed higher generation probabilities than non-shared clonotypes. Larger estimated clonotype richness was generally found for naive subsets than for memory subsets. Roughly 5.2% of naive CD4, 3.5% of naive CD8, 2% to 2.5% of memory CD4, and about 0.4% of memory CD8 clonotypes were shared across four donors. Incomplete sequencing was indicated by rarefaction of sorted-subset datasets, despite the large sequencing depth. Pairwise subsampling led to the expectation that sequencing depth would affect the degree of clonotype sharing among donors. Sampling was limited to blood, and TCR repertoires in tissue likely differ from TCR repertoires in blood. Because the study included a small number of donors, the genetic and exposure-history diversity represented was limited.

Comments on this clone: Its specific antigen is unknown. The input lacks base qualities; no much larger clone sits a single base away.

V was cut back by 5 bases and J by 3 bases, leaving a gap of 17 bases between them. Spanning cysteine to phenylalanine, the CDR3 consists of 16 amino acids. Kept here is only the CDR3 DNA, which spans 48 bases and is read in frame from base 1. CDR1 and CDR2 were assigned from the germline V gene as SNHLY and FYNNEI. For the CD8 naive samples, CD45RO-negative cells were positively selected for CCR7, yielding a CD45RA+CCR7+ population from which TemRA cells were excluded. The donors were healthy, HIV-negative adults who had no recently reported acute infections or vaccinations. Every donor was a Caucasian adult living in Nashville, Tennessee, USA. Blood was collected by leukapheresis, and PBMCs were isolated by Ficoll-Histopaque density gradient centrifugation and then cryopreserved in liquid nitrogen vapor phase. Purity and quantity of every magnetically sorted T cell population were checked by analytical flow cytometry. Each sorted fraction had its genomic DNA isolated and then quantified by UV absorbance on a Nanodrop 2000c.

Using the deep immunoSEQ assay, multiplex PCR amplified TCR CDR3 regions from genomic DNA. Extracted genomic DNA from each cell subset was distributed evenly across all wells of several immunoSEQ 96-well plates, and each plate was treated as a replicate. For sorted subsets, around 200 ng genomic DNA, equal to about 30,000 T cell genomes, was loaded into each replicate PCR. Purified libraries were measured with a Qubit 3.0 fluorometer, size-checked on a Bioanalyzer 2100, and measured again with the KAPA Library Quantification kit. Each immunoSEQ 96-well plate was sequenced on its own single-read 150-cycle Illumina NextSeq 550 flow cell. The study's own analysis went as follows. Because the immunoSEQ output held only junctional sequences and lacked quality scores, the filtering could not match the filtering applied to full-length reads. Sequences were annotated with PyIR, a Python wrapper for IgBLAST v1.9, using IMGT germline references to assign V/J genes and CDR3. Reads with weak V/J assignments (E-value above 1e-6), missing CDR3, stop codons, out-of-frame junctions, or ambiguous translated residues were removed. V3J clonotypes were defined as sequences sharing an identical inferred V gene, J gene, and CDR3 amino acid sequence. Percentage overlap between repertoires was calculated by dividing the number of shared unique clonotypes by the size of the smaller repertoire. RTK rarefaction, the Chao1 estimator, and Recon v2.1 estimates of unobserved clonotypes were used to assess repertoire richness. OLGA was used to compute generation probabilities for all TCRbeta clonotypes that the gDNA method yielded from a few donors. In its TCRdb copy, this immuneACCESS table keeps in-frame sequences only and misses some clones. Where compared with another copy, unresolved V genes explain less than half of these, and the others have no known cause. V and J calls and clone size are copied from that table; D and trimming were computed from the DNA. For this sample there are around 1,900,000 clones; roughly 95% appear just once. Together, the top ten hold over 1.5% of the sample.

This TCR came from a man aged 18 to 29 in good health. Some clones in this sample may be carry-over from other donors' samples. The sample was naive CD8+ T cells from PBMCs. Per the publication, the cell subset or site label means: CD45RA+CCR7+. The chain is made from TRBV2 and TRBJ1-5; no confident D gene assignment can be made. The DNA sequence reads TGTGCCAGCAGTCGCCGGACTAACAGACCCAATCAGCCCCAGCATTTT. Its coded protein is CASSRRTNRPNQPQHF.